This T cell receptor beta chain derives from a study of technical replicates of blood from a few donors (dated by TCRdb to the late 2010s). Remarks on this clone: Its target antigen remains unknown. Nothing much larger sits one base from this clone, and base qualities are not available.

The method behind the library was the immunoSEQ multiplex PCR assay. Held by TCRdb, this immuneACCESS table contains in-frame sequences only and omits some clones. Under half of the omission traces to an unresolved V gene where checked; the cause of the rest is unknown. The sample yields about 82,000 clones; about 90% were counted once. About 0.26% of the sample goes to the ten largest clones. The CDR3 starts with the cysteine, ends with the phenylalanine, and has 15 residues. Of the read, only the CDR3 DNA is kept; its 45 bases are in frame from base 1. V lost 1 base and J lost 8 bases, and the count of bases not matched to a germline gene is 8. The germline V gene provides CDR1 MGHRA and CDR2 YSYEKL.

The V and J segments used are TRBV4-1 and TRBJ1-2; 9 bases in between match TRBD1. This sequence originates from a human donor in good health. Sequencing input: T cells isolated from PBMCs. The CDR3 is CASSQVTGGIEGYTF. At the DNA level, the sequence is TGCGCCAGCAGCCAAGTCACAGGGGGCATTGAGGGCTACACCTTC.